A selection of T cell receptor beta chains follows, all from one sample in a study of T-cell reconstitution after alpha-beta-depleted transplantation in children. TCRdb re-analysed the PCR reads in MiXCR, keeping a single row per CDR3 protein. Here the sample spans fewer than 250,000 distinct CDR3 sequences, approximately 17% being singletons. Material: PBMCs, mostly from graft donor cells, obtained 360 days after TCRalphabeta/CD19-depleted stem cell transplant. The receptor source for this set is a male patient aged 2 to 10 who had a stem cell transplant for acute lymphoblastic leukemia, so the T cells may come from the graft donor. CDR3s include the opening cysteine and the closing phenylalanine or tryptophan. The order of the fields is V gene, J gene, D gene, clone size, CDR3 protein, CDR3 DNA. The D gene is left open where the match is weak. The listing skips clone size in some rows; elsewhere it reads once, few, many or a size class.

>TRBV4-2|TRBJ2-3|-|many
CASSQQDTQYF
TGTGCCAGCAGCCAACAGGATACGCAGTATTTT
>TRBV5-5|TRBJ2-2|TRBD1|-
CASSDRGFTGELFF
TGTGCCAGCAGCGACAGGGGGTTCACCGGGGAGCTGTTTTTT
>TRBV12-3/TRBV12-4|TRBJ1-5|-|-
CASSLQINQPQHF
TGTGCCAGCAGTTTGCAGATAAATCAGCCCCAGCATTTT
>TRBV7-2|TRBJ2-3|-|few
CASSLASGMAGTDTQYF
TGTGCCAGCAGCTTAGCAAGTGGGATGGCGGGCACAGATACGCAGTATTTT
>TRBV20-1|TRBJ2-1|-|few
CSARDLSAYNERVF
TGCAGTGCTAGAGATCTCTCTGCGTACAATGAGCGGGTCTTC
>TRBV18|TRBJ2-3|-|once
CASSPIAHGVGTDTQYF
TGTGCCAGCTCTCCTATCGCCCATGGGGTGGGCACAGATACGCAGTATTTT
>TRBV5-8|TRBJ2-7|-|-
CASSADSRQYEQYF
TGTGCCAGCAGCGCCGACAGTCGACAATACGAGCAGTACTTC
>TRBV5-1|TRBJ1-5|TRBD1|few
CASSLGDREGQPQHF
TGCGCCAGCAGCTTGGGGGACAGGGAGGGTCAGCCCCAGCATTTT
>TRBV24-1|TRBJ2-2|-|-
CATGDLKPQRSTGELFF
TGTGCCACCGGTGATTTAAAGCCTCAGAGGTCCACCGGGGAGCTGTTTTTT
>TRBV11-2|TRBJ2-5|-|-
CASSLSGRTETKYF
TGTGCCAGCAGCTTATCGGGGAGGACCGAGACCAAGTACTTC
>TRBV7-9|TRBJ1-5|TRBD1|few
CASSFTGGAFQQPQHF
TGTGCCAGCAGCTTCACAGGGGGCGCGTTTCAACAGCCCCAGCATTTT
>TRBV6-2/TRBV6-3|TRBJ2-1|-|-
CASSDPNSAPPFF
TGTGCCAGCAGTGACCCGAACAGCGCCCCCCCCTTCTTC
>TRBV12-3/TRBV12-4|TRBJ1-1|-|-
CASSKLTTNTEAFF
TGTGCCAGCAGTAAACTCACTACCAACACTGAAGCTTTCTTT
>TRBV5-1|TRBJ2-3|-|-
CASSFYRDTQYF
TGCGCCAGCAGCTTCTATCGAGATACGCAGTATTTT
>TRBV5-8|TRBJ2-4|-|-
CASSVYTQPLAKNIQYF
TGTGCCAGCAGCGTCTATACTCAGCCTCTAGCCAAAAACATTCAGTACTTC
>TRBV29-1|TRBJ1-2|TRBD1|many
CSAFDRDYGYTF
TGCAGCGCCTTCGACAGGGACTATGGCTACACCTTC
>TRBV5-1|TRBJ2-2|TRBD2|few
CASSLAGLAGGAADTGELFF
TGCGCCAGCAGCTTGGCTGGACTAGCGGGGGGCGCCGCGGACACCGGGGAGCTGTTTTTT
>TRBV30|TRBJ2-7|TRBD1|few
CAWTRSRGGLYEQYF
TGTGCCTGGACCAGAAGCCGAGGGGGCCTGTACGAGCAGTACTTC
>TRBV5-1|TRBJ2-1|-|many
CASSSGPVLNEQFF
TGCGCCAGCAGCTCCGGGCCCGTTCTCAATGAGCAGTTCTTC
>TRBV10-2|TRBJ2-5|TRBD2|once
CASSQLAGAKTQYF
TGCGCCAGCAGCCAACTCGCGGGAGCCAAGACCCAGTACTTC
>TRBV12-3/TRBV12-4|TRBJ1-2|-|few
CASSFSANYGYTF
TGTGCCAGCAGCTTCAGTGCTAACTATGGCTACACCTTC
>TRBV30|TRBJ2-1|TRBD1|few
CAWGQGWEQFF
TGTGCCTGGGGACAGGGGTGGGAGCAGTTCTTC
>TRBV4-3|TRBJ2-5|TRBD2|-
CASSQEASGRAVETQYF
TGCGCCAGCAGCCAAGAAGCTAGCGGGAGGGCCGTAGAGACCCAGTACTTC
>TRBV12-3/TRBV12-4|TRBJ2-7|TRBD2|-
CASTSTGLAGGPYYEQYF
TGTGCCAGCACTTCAACGGGACTAGCGGGGGGTCCCTATTACGAGCAGTACTTC
>TRBV6-1|TRBJ1-6|-|once
CASKWGQADSPLHF
TGTGCCAGCAAATGGGGGCAGGCTGATTCACCCCTCCACTTT
>TRBV7-3|TRBJ1-3|-|-
CASSSGLNSGNTIYF
TGTGCCAGCAGCTCTGGACTGAACTCTGGAAACACCATATATTTT
>TRBV4-2|TRBJ1-1|-|-
CASSQAVLNTNTEAFF
TGTGCCAGCAGCCAAGCGGTTCTCAACACGAACACTGAAGCTTTCTTT
>TRBV4-1|TRBJ2-1|TRBD2|-
CASSQGSLAGWYNEQFF
TGCGCCAGCAGCCAAGGGTCGCTAGCGGGGTGGTACAATGAGCAGTTCTTC
>TRBV7-9|TRBJ2-2|-|-
CASSLAYTGELFF
TGTGCCAGCAGCTTAGCTTACACCGGGGAGCTGTTTTTT
>TRBV3-1|TRBJ2-1|TRBD2|-
CASSHLAGDNEQFF
TGTGCCAGCAGCCACCTAGCGGGGGACAATGAGCAGTTCTTC
>TRBV20-1|TRBJ2-5|TRBD2|-
CSAIMMLAGGETQYF
TGCAGTGCTATCATGATGCTAGCGGGGGGAGAGACCCAGTACTTC
>TRBV5-1|TRBJ1-2|-|-
CASSLEGPNYGYTF
TGCGCCAGCAGCTTAGAGGGCCCCAACTATGGCTACACCTTC
>TRBV5-2|TRBJ2-7|-|-
CAMGLRDDYEQYF
TGTGCCATGGGCCTCCGGGACGATTACGAGCAGTACTTC
>TRBV20-1|TRBJ2-3|TRBD2|-
CSAREGTSGTDTQYF
TGCAGTGCTAGAGAAGGGACTAGCGGCACAGATACGCAGTATTTT
>TRBV4-2|TRBJ2-1|-|-
CASSQGVGRVFDEQFF
TGTGCCAGCAGCCAAGGGGTAGGCAGGGTCTTTGATGAGCAGTTCTTC
>TRBV6-2/TRBV6-3|TRBJ1-1|-|-
CASSSRGSGTEAFF
TGTGCCAGCAGTTCCCGGGGGAGTGGTACTGAAGCTTTCTTT
>TRBV24-1|TRBJ2-5|TRBD2|-
CATSDAGLGDRETQYF
TGTGCCACCAGTGATGCAGGACTAGGGGATCGAGAGACCCAGTACTTC
>TRBV7-6|TRBJ1-1|-|few
CASSLMLKNAEGTFSTEAFF
TGTGCCAGCAGCTTAATGCTTAAGAATGCAGAAGGGACCTTTTCAACTGAAGCTTTCTTT
>TRBV25-1|TRBJ1-1|-|few
CASSDPHNTEAFF
TGTGCCAGCAGTGATCCCCATAATACTGAAGCTTTCTTT
>TRBV5-1|TRBJ2-5|-|few
CASSPGSLSGQETQYF
TGCGCCAGCAGCCCGGGGTCCTTGAGCGGCCAAGAGACCCAGTACTTC
>TRBV12-3/TRBV12-4|TRBJ1-1|-|few
CASRPQAILTEAFF
TGTGCCAGCAGGCCACAGGCGATCCTCACTGAAGCTTTCTTT
>TRBV27|TRBJ1-2|-|few
CASSPLTGGYGYTF
TGTGCCAGCAGTCCGTTAACCGGGGGATATGGCTACACCTTC
>TRBV5-1|TRBJ1-2|-|-
CASGPGPPTNYGYTF
TGCGCCAGCGGACCCGGGCCTCCTACTAACTATGGCTACACCTTC
>TRBV6-2/TRBV6-3|TRBJ2-3|-|few
CASKPLGGSSDTQYF
TGTGCCAGCAAACCCCTCGGGGGCAGCTCAGATACGCAGTATTTT
>TRBV6-5|TRBJ2-2|TRBD2|few
CASSYFSGGANTGELFF
TGTGCCAGCAGTTATTTTAGCGGGGGGGCGAACACCGGGGAGCTGTTTTTT
>TRBV7-2|TRBJ2-3|TRBD2|few
CASSPPGLATTDTQYF
TGTGCCAGCAGCCCACCGGGACTAGCGACCACAGATACGCAGTATTTT
>TRBV12-3/TRBV12-4|TRBJ2-3|-|-
CASSLLFRGSSTDTQYF
TGTGCCAGCAGTTTGTTGTTCAGGGGCTCCAGTACAGATACGCAGTATTTT
>TRBV5-1|TRBJ2-7|-|few
CASSFTQFSPYEQYF
TGCGCCAGCAGCTTCACACAGTTCAGCCCCTACGAGCAGTACTTC
>TRBV5-1|TRBJ1-2|-|few
CASSPYRDPNGYTF
TGCGCCAGCAGCCCTTACAGGGACCCCAATGGCTACACCTTC
>TRBV28|TRBJ2-1|-|many
CASSLYGGHYNEQFF
TGTGCCAGCAGTTTATATGGGGGCCACTACAATGAGCAGTTCTTC
>TRBV7-2|TRBJ2-3|-|many
CASSYSPRDTQYF
TGTGCCAGCAGCTATAGTCCACGAGATACGCAGTATTTT